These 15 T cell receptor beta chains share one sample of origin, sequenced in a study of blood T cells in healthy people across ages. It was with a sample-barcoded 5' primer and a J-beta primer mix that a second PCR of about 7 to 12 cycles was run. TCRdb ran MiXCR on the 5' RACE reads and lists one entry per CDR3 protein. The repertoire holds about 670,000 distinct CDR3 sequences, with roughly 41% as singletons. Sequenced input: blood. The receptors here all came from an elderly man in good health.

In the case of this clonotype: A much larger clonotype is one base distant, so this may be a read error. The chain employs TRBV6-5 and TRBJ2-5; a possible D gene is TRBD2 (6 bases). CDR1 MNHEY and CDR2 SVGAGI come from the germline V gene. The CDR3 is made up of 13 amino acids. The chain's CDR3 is CVSQPAGQETQYF. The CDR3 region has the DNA TGTGTCAGCCAACCCGCGGGGCAAGAGACCCAGTACTTC.

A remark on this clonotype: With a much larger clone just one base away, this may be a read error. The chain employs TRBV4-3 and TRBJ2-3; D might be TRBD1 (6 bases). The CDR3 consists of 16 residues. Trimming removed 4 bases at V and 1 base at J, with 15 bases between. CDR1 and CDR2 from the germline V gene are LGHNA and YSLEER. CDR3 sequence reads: CASSRDGTPRTDTQYF. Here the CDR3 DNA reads TGCGCCAGCAGCCGGGACGGGACACCCCGCACAGATACGCAGTATTTT.

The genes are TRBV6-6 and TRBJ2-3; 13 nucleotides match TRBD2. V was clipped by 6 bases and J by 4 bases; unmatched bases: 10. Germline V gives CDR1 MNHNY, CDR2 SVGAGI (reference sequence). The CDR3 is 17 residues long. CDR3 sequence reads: CASSTGTSGATADTQYF. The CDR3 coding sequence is TGTGCCAGCAGCACCGGGACTAGCGGGGCAACCGCAGATACGCAGTATTTT.

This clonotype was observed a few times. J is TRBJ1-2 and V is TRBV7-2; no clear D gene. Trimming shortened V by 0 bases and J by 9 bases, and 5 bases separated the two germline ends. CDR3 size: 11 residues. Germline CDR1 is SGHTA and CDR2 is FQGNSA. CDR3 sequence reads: CASSLAVSYTF. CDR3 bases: TGTGCCAGCAGCTTAGCGGTTAGCTACACCTTC.

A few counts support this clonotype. The CDR3 sequence is CSVEVMGVSSEQYF. DNA for the CDR3: TGCAGCGTTGAAGTTATGGGAGTTTCCAGCGAGCAGTACTTC. V is TRBV29-1 and J is TRBJ2-7; TRBD2 might be the D (5 bases). The V gene lost 1 base and the J gene lost 6 bases, with 16 bases spanning the gap. The CDR3 has 14 residues. Looked up from germline, CDR1 is SQVTM and CDR2 is ANQGSEA.

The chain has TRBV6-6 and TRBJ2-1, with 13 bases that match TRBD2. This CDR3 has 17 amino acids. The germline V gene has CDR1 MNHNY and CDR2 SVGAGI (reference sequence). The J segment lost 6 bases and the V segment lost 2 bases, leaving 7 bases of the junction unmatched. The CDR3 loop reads CASSYTRLAGGGNEQFF. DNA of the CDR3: TGTGCCAGCAGTTACACCCGACTAGCGGGAGGTGGCAATGAGCAGTTCTTC.

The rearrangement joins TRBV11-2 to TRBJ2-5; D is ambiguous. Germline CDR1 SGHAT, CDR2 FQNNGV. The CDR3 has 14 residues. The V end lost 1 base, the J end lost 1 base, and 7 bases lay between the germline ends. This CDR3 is CASSLAPLQETQYF. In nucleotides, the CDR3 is TGTGCCAGCAGCTTAGCTCCGCTCCAAGAGACCCAGTACTTC.

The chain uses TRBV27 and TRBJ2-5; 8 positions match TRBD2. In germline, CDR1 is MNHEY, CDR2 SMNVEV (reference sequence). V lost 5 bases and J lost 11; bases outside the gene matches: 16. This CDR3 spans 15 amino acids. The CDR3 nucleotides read TGTGCCAGCAGTCGGCCCGGGACTAGATCCCATGAGCAGTACTTC. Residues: CASSRPGTRSHEQYF.

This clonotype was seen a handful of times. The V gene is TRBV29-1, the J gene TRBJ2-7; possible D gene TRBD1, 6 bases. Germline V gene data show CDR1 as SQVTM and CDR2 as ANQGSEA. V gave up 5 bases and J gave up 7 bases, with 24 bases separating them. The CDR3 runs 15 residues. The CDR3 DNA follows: TGCAGCGTTCGATTTTTGCGCTATGGGGACAATGAGCAGTACTTC. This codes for CSVRFLRYGDNEQYF.

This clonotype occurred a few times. The CDR3 is CSAPSGGLQETQYF. The DNA for the CDR3 is TGCAGTGCCCCTAGCGGGGGCCTCCAAGAGACCCAGTACTTC. This rearrangement joins TRBV20-1 to TRBJ2-5; 10 nucleotides line up with TRBD2. Germline V gives CDR1 DFQATT, CDR2 SNEGSKA (reference sequence). The length of the CDR3 is 14 residues. V lost 6 bases, J lost 1 base, and 5 bases stayed unmatched.

This CDR3 reads CSATGSREEYGYTF. CDR3 in DNA: TGCAGTGCTACGGGGAGTCGGGAAGAGTATGGCTACACCTTC. The chain combines TRBV20-1 with TRBJ1-2, with unresolved D. This CDR3 has 14 amino acids. The germline CDR1 and CDR2 sequences are DFQATT and SNEGSKA (reference sequence). Trimming left V 4 bases short and J 5 bases short, with 17 bases between.

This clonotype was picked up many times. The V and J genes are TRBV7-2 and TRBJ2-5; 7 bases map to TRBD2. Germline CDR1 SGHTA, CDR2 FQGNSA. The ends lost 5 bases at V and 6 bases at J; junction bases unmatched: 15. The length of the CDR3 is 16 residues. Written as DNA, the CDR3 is TGTGCCAGCAGCCCGGCGGGGACTACGGTCGGGAAGACCCAGTACTTC. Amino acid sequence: CASSPAGTTVGKTQYF.

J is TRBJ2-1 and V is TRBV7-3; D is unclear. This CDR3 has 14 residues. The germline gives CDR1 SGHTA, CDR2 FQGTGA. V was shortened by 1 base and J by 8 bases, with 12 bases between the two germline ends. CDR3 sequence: CASSLSGPVDEQFF. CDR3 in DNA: TGTGCCAGCAGCTTAAGTGGGCCAGTCGATGAGCAGTTCTTC.

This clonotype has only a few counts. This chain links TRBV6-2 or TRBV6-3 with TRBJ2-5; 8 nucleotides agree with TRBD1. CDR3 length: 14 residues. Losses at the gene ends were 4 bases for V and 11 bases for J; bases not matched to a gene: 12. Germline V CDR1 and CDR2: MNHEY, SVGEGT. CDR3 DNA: TGTGCCAGCAGTTCCGGGACAGGTTTTCGAGAGCAGTACTTC. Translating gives CASSSGTGFREQYF.

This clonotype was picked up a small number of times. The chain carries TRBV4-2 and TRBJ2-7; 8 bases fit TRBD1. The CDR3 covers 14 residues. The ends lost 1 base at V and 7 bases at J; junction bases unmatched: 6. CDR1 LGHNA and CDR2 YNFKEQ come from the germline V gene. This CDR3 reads CASSQVSGGTEQYF. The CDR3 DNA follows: TGTGCCAGCAGCCAAGTGTCAGGGGGCACTGAGCAGTACTTC.